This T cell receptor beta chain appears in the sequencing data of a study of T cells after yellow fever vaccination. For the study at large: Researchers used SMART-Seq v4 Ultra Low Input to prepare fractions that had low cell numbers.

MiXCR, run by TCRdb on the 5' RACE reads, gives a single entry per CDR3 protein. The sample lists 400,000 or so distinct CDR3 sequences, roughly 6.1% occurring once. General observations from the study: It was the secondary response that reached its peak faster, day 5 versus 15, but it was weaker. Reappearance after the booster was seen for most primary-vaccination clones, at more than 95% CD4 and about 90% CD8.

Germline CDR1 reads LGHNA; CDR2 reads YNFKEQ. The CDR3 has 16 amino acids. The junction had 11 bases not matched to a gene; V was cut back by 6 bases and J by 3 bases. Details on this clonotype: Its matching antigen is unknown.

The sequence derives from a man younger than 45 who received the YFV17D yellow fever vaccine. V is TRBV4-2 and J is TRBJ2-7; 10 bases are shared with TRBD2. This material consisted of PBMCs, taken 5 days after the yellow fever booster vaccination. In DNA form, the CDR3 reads TGTGCCAGCAGACCTGCTGCGGCTAGCGGGAGCTACGAGCAGTACTTC. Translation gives CASRPAAASGSYEQYF.